The 7 T cell receptor beta chains reported below all come from one sample, sequenced in a study of blood T cell repertoires in COVID-19. Clones were read by immunoSEQ multiplex PCR, and TCRdb kept only the in-frame ones, dropping some. Of about 130,000 clones listed, roughly four fifths are singletons. Sequenced input: PBMCs or T cells enriched from blood (not recorded which). All receptors derive from a man between 50 and 59 years old who had recovered from COVID-19.

The chain has TRBV11-2 and TRBJ2-7, with D tentatively TRBD2 (6 bases). The ends were cut back, 6 bases at V and 2 bases at J, with 14 bases in the middle. CDR1 and CDR2 (germline): SGHAT, FQNNGV. This CDR3 region has 14 residues. DNA of the CDR3: TGTGCCAGCAGTAGCGTGGGGGGACCCTACGAGCAGTACTTC. Amino acid sequence: CASSSVGGPYEQYF.

The rearrangement joins TRBV5-5 to TRBJ2-1; 7 bases are shared with TRBD1. The CDR3 runs to 12 residues. In germline, CDR1 is SGHKS, CDR2 YYEKEE (reference sequence). J was trimmed by 9 bases and V by 5 bases; bases with no gene match: 5. In DNA form, the CDR3 reads TGTGCCAGCAGGCACGACAGGGCTGAGCAGTTCTTC. Its translation is CASRHDRAEQFF. Full variable domain (rest looked up from reference TRBV5-5 and TRBJ2-1): DAGVTQSPTHLIKTRGQQVTLRCSPISGHKSVSWYQQVLGQGPQFIFQYYEKEERGRGNFPDRFSARQFPNYSSELNVNALLLGDSALYLCASRHDRAEQFFGPGTRLTVL.

The chain couples TRBV7-2 to TRBJ2-1; the match to TRBD2 covers 7 bases. The CDR3 is 15 residues long. V shed 0 bases, J shed 4 bases, and the junction held 3 bases outside the gene matches. In germline, CDR1 is SGHTA, CDR2 FQGNSA. The CDR3 nucleotides are TGTGCCAGCAGCTTAGCCGGTAGCGGGTACAATGAGCAGTTCTTC. It yields the protein CASSLAGSGYNEQFF.

The CDR3 DNA sequence: TGTGCCAGCAGCTTGACCCCTAGCGGTGACAATGAGCAGTTCTTC. This gives the protein CASSLTPSGDNEQFF. The genes are TRBV5-4 and TRBJ2-1, with 7 bases matching TRBD2. Germline trimming cut 1 base from V and 5 bases from J; bases unmatched to any gene: 6. CDR3 length: 15 residues. Germline CDR1 SGHNT, CDR2 YYREEE (reference sequence).

The rearrangement joins TRBV7-2 to TRBJ2-3, with TRBD2 matching over 12 bases. In germline, CDR1 is SGHTA, CDR2 FQGNSA. This CDR3 has 16 residues. V was clipped by 1 base and J by 3 bases; unmatched bases: 2. The DNA of the CDR3 is TGTGCCAGCAGCTTAGACCTAGCGGGGGGGACAGATACGCAGTATTTT. Its protein is CASSLDLAGGTDTQYF.

This clone has a handful of counts. The chain links TRBV3-1 (or the pseudogene TRBV3-2) to TRBJ1-5; 9 bases agree with TRBD1. This CDR3 is built from 16 residues. V lost 2 bases, J lost 2 bases, and 4 bases stayed unmatched. Germline V CDR1 and CDR2: LGHDT, YNNKEL (reference sequence). The CDR3 nucleotides are TGTGCCAGCAGCCAATCACACAGGGGGCGCAATCAGCCCCAGCATTTT. Its protein is CASSQSHRGRNQPQHF.

V is TRBV7-2 and J is TRBJ2-2; 8 nucleotides align to TRBD2. Trimming cost V 7 bases and J 7 bases; bases outside gene matches: 2. CDR3 length: 12 residues. The germline V gene encodes CDR1 SGHTA and CDR2 FQGNSA. CDR3 DNA sequence: TGTGCCAGCACCCGGGAGGGCGGGGAGCTGTTTTTT. Amino acids: CASTREGGELFF.